The next 8 T cell receptor beta chains were all read from a single sample in a study of PD-1 blockade in classical Hodgkin lymphoma. The protocol was immunoSEQ multiplex PCR, while the TCRdb copy is restricted to in-frame clones and leaves out a portion. This table has fewer than 100,000 clones, roughly 90% appearing once. Exposure to brentuximab vedotin varied, and each patient had relapsed following autologous stem cell transplantation. Sequenced here: peripheral blood mononuclear cells (PBMCs), sampled at baseline. These TCRs come from a human donor with classical Hodgkin lymphoma.

The J gene is TRBJ2-7, the V gene TRBV20-1; D ambiguous. Between the trimmed V and J ends, which lost 6 bases and 7 bases, there was a span of 13 bases. CDR1 is DFQATT and CDR2 is SNEGSKA in the germline V gene (reference sequence). CDR3 length equals 11 residues. The CDR3 here is CSAHGGMEQYF. For the CDR3, the DNA is TGCAGTGCCCACGGCGGAATGGAGCAGTACTTC.

This chain uses TRBV11-2 with TRBJ2-3; D is unresolved. V gave up 4 bases and J gave up 3 bases, with 8 bases separating them. The CDR3 runs to 13 residues. CDR1 is SGHAT and CDR2 is FQNNGV in the germline V gene. The CDR3 DNA reads as TGTGCCAGCAGCTCCGCGATTACAGATACGCAGTATTTT. Protein product: CASSSAITDTQYF.

The chain employs TRBV6-5 and TRBJ2-7; D gene ambiguous. Germline V gives CDR1 MNHEY, CDR2 SVGAGI. V was shortened by 0 bases and J by 7 bases, with 13 bases between the two germline ends. This CDR3 is 14 amino acids long. This chain's CDR3 is CASSYSMSPGEQYF. The CDR3 nucleotides are TGTGCCAGCAGTTACTCGATGTCCCCTGGGGAGCAGTACTTC.

V usage is TRBV7-9 and J usage is TRBJ2-2, with D unclear. The V gene's germline CDR1 is SEHNR and CDR2 FQNEAQ (reference sequence). The CDR3 runs 11 residues. V was pared by 4 bases and J by 8 bases, with 5 bases between. For the CDR3, the DNA is TGTGCCAGCAGCTCCCATGGGGAGCTGTTTTTT. Amino acids: CASSSHGELFF.

The chain uses TRBV4-1 and TRBJ2-7, with D perhaps matching TRBD2 (6 bases). V was pared by 0 bases and J by 4 bases, with 16 bases between. This CDR3 contains 16 residues. Per the germline V gene, CDR1 is MGHRA and CDR2 is YSYEKL. CDR3 sequence (DNA): TGCGCCAGCAGCCAAGAGGCCCCCCCTCGGGGGTACGAGCAGTACTTC. This translates into CASSQEAPPRGYEQYF.

The CDR3 here is CASSLRGQSTDTQYF. CDR3 bases: TGCGCCAGCAGCTTAAGGGGACAAAGCACAGATACGCAGTATTTT. V gene TRBV5-1 combines with J gene TRBJ2-3; a possible D gene is TRBD1 (6 bases). The CDR3 runs 15 residues. Germline lookup yields CDR1 SGHRS and CDR2 YFSETQ. V lost 2 bases to trimming and J lost 0 bases, with 10 bases between them. Using reference TRBV5-1 and TRBJ2-3 for the parts outside the CDR3, the full variable domain is KAGVTQTPRYLIKTRGQQVTLSCSPISGHRSVSWYQQTPGQGLQFLFEYFSETQRNKGNFPGRFSGRQFSNSRSEMNVSTLELGDSALYLCASSLRGQSTDTQYFGPGTRLTVL.

V and J are TRBV14 and TRBJ1-1; D is unresolved. This CDR3 spans 16 amino acids. V lost 0 bases to trimming and J lost 2 bases, with 13 bases between them. The V gene's germline CDR1 is SGHDN and CDR2 FVKESK. The CDR3 reads CASSQDLSMANTEAFF. The CDR3 DNA sequence: TGTGCCAGCAGCCAAGATCTTTCGATGGCAAACACTGAAGCTTTCTTT.

The chain employs TRBV6-1 and TRBJ2-7; the D call may be TRBD1 or TRBD2 (6 bases each). Deletions cut 7 bases from V and 0 bases from J, with 16 bases between. Germline V CDR1 and CDR2: MNHNS, SASEGT. The CDR3 totals 15 residues. This chain's CDR3 is CASTTVGGGSYEQYF. The CDR3 nucleotides are TGTGCCAGCACGACGGTGGGGGGCGGCTCCTACGAGCAGTACTTC.